These 7 T cell receptor beta chains share one sample of origin, sequenced in a study of Tregs in tolerant kidney transplant recipients. Data came from immunoSEQ multiplex PCR; TCRdb stores just in-frame clones and leaves some out. This sample has 68,000 or so clones; less than 90% occur once, and the top ten carry 3.5% to 5.5%. Sequences were obtained from CD4+ T cells from blood. The source of these receptors is a human donor in good health.

This clone was found a few times. The chain is built from TRBV18 and TRBJ1-2; the D gene is possibly TRBD1 (5 bases). CDR1 and CDR2 (germline): KGHSH, LQKENI. Trimming took off 2 bases at V and 6 bases at J, with 13 bases between the two ends. This CDR3 comprises 14 residues. Written as DNA, the CDR3 is TGTGCCAGCTCACCAAGTTCAGGGTCGGATGGCTACACCTTC. This gives the protein CASSPSSGSDGYTF.

This rearrangement joins TRBV18 to TRBJ2-7, with D hard to call. CDR1 KGHSH and CDR2 LQKENI come from the germline V gene. Trimming removed 5 bases at V and 4 bases at J, with 12 bases between. CDR3 size: 13 residues. The CDR3 DNA reads TGTGCCAGCTCAACCTGGGGATTTTACGAGCAGTACTTC. Amino acid sequence: CASSTWGFYEQYF.

The chain combines TRBV6-5 with TRBJ1-2, with TRBD1 matching 11 bases. The CDR3 has 15 amino acids. V lost 5 bases and J lost 1; bases outside the gene matches: 3. Germline V lookup: CDR1 MNHEY, CDR2 SVGAGI. CDR3 DNA sequence: TGTGCCAGCAGTACCGGGACAGGGGGTAACTATGGCTACACCTTC. This encodes CASSTGTGGNYGYTF.

The J gene is TRBJ1-1, the V gene TRBV5-6; D may be TRBD1 (6 bases). The germline V gene has CDR1 SGHDT and CDR2 YYEEEE. CDR3 length equals 13 residues. Trimming removed 6 bases at V and 1 base at J, with 10 bases between. The CDR3 DNA follows: TGTGCCAGCACTCTGGACAGGAACACTGAAGCTTTCTTT. The encoded protein is CASTLDRNTEAFF.

The V call is TRBV11-2, the J call TRBJ2-1; D is ambiguous. V lost 0 bases, J lost 4 bases, and 10 bases lay in between. This CDR3 contains 15 residues. Per germline, CDR1 SGHAT and CDR2 FQNNGV. The DNA of the CDR3 is TGTGCCAGCAGCTTAGATCGTGCCAGTTACAATGAGCAGTTCTTC. Translated, it gives CASSLDRASYNEQFF.

The V and J genes are TRBV19 and TRBJ1-1, with TRBD1 as a possible D gene (5 bases). This CDR3 region has 15 residues. With 6 bases removed from V and 1 base from J, the gap between germline ends came to 15 bases. Germline V gene lookup returns CDR1 LNHDA and CDR2 SQIVND (reference sequence). The CDR3: CASRAGQQSNTEAFF. As DNA, the CDR3 is TGTGCCAGTAGGGCAGGGCAACAATCGAACACTGAAGCTTTCTTT. Full variable domain (rest looked up from reference TRBV19 and TRBJ1-1): DGGITQSPKYLFRKEGQNVTLSCEQNLNHDAMYWYRQDPGQGLRLIYYSQIVNDFQKGDIAEGYSVSREKKESFPLTVTSAQKNPTAFYLCASRAGQQSNTEAFFGQGTRLTVV.

CDR3 amino acids: CASSLSRGMLNYGYTF. The CDR3 nucleotides are TGTGCCAGCAGCTTAAGTCGCGGGATGTTGAACTATGGCTACACCTTC. V usage is TRBV7-2 and J usage is TRBJ1-2; D ambiguous. The CDR3 is made up of 16 amino acids. Germline V CDR1 and CDR2: SGHTA, FQGNSA. The V gene lost 2 bases and the J gene lost 2 bases, with 15 bases spanning the gap.